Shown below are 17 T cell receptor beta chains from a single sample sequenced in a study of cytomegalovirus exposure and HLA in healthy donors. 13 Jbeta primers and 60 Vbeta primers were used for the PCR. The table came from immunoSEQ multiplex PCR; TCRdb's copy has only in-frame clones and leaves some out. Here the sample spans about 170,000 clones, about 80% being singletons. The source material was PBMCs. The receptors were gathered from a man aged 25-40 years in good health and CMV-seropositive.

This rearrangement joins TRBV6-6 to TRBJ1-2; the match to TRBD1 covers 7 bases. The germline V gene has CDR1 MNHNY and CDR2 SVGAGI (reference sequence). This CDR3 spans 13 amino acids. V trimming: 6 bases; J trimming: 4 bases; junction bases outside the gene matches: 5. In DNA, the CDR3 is TGTGCCAGCAGCCTAGGGACAGCCTATGGCTACACCTTC. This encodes CASSLGTAYGYTF.

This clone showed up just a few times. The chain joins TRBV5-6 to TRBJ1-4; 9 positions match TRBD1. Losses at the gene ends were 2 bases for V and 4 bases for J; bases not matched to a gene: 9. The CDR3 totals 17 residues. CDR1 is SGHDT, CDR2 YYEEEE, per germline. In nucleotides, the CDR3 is TGTGCCAGCAGCTTCCGGGACAGGGCCTTATTTAATGAAAAACTGTTTTTT. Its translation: CASSFRDRALFNEKLFF.

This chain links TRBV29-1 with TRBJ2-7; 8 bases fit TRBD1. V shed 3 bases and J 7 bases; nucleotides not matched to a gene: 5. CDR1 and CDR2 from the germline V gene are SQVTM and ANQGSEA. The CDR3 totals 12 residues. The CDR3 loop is CSVDLGQGEQYF. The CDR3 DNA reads TGCAGCGTTGACCTTGGACAGGGTGAGCAGTACTTC.

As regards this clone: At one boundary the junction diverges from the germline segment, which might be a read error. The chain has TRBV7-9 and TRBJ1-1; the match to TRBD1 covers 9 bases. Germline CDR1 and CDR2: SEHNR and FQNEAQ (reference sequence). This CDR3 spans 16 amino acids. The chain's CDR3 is CSSSYTPGQGRTEAFF. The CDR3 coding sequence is TGTTCCAGCAGCTATACCCCGGGACAGGGTCGAACTGAAGCTTTCTTT.

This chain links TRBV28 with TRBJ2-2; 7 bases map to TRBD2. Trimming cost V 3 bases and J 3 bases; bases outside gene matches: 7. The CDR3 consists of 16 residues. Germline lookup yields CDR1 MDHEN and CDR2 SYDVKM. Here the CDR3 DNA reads TGTGCCAGCAGTTTGGTACAGCGGGGATACACCGGGGAGCTGTTTTTT. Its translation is CASSLVQRGYTGELFF.

The CDR3 loop reads CASRLGTGTNQETQYF. The CDR3 nucleotides read TGTGCCAGCAGACTCGGGACAGGGACGAACCAAGAGACCCAGTACTTC. This sequence joins TRBV11-3 and TRBJ2-5, with 9 bases fitting TRBD1. Germline CDR1 reads SGHNT; CDR2 reads YENEEA. This CDR3 comprises 16 residues. After removal of 6 bases from V and 0 bases from J, the junction contained 8 bases not matched to a gene.

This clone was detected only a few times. This CDR3 reads CASSLRDTGTGQYTQYF. CDR3 nucleotides: TGTGCCAGCAGCTTAAGGGATACCGGGACAGGGCAGTATACGCAGTATTTT. The chain links TRBV11-3 to TRBJ2-3, with TRBD1 identical over 9 bases. V gave up 2 bases and J gave up 7 bases; unmatched junction bases: 13. CDR3 length: 17 residues. Germline V CDR1 and CDR2: SGHNT, YENEEA.

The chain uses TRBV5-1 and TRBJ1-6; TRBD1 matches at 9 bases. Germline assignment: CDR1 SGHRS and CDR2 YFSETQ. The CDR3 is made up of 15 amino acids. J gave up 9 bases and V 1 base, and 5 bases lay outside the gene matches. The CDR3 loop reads CASSLTGQGRSPLHF. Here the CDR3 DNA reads TGCGCCAGCAGCTTGACGGGACAGGGACGTTCACCCCTCCACTTT.

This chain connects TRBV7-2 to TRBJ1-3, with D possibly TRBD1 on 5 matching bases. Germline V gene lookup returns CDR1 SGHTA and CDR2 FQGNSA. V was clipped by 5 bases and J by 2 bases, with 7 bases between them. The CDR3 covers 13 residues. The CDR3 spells CASSPGTGNTIYF. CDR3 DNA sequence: TGTGCCAGCAGCCCAGGGACTGGAAACACCATATATTTT.

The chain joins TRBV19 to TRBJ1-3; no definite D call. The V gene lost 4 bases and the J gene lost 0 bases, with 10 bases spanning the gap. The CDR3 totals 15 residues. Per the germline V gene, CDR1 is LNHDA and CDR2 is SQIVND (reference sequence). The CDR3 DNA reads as TGTGCCAGTAGTAAGACGGGAGTCTCTGGAAACACCATATATTTT. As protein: CASSKTGVSGNTIYF.

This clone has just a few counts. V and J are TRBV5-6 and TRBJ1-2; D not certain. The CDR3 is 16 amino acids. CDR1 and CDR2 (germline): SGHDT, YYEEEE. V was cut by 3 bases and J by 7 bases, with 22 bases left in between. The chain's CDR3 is CASSSEDFPRLVGYTF. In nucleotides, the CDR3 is TGTGCCAGCAGCTCAGAGGATTTCCCACGCCTGGTTGGCTACACCTTC.

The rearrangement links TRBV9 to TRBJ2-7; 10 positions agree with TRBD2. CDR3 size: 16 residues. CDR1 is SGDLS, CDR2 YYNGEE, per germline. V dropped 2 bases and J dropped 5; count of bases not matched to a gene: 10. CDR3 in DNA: TGTGCCAGCAGCGTTGGACCAGCGGGAGGGATCCACGAGCAGTACTTC. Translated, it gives CASSVGPAGGIHEQYF.

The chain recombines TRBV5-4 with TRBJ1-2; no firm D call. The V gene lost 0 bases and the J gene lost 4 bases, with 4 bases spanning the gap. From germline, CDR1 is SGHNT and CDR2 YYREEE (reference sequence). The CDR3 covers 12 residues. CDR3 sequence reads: CASSLGGYGYTF. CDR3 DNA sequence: TGTGCCAGCAGCTTGGGAGGCTATGGCTACACCTTC.

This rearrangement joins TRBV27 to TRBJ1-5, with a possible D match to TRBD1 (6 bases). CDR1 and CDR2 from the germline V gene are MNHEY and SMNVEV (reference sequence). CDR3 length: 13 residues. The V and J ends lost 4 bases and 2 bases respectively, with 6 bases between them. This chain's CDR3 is CASSSGGNQPQHF. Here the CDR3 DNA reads TGTGCCAGCAGTTCAGGGGGCAATCAGCCCCAGCATTTT.

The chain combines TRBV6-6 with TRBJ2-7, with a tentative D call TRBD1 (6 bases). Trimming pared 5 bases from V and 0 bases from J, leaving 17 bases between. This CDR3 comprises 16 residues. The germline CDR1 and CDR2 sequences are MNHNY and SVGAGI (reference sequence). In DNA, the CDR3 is TGTGCCAGCAGTGGGGCCAGAACAGGGTTCTCCTACGAGCAGTACTTC. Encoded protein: CASSGARTGFSYEQYF.

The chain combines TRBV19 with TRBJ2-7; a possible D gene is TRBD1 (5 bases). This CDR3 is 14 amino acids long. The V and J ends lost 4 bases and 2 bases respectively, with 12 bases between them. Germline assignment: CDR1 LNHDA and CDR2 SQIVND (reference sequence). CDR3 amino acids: CASSTGPNTYEQYF. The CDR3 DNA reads TGTGCCAGTAGTACAGGGCCCAACACCTACGAGCAGTACTTC.

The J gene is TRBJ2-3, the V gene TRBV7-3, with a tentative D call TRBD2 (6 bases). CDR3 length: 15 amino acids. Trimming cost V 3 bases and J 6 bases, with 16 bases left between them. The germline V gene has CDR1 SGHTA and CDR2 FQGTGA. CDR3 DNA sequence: TGTGCCAGCAGCTTTACCGGGGGACCCATGGATACGCAGTATTTT. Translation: CASSFTGGPMDTQYF. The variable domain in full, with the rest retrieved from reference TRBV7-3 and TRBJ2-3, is GAGVSQTPSNKVTEKGKYVELRCDPISGHTALYWYRQSLGQGPEFLIYFQGTGAADDSGLPNDRFFAVRPEGSVSTLKIQRTERGDSAVYLCASSFTGGPMDTQYFGPGTRLTVL.